Sequencing of this TCR beta chain was carried out in a study of identical twins. General study results and limits: Abundant cord blood beta clonotypes carried fewer insertions; memory repertoires showed none. Out-of-frame alpha sequences shared by twins showed excess low generation probability. With beta out-of-frame sequences, excess sharing by twins was weaker.

cDNA molecules carried unique molecular identifiers, and template switching added a universal primer site. Via MiXCR, TCRdb re-called the 5' RACE reads, giving one row per CDR3 protein. In the table there are some 1,700,000 distinct CDR3 sequences, 25% to 35% of which are singletons. As concerns this clonotype: The antigen is unknown.

This clonotype was sampled from a newborn girl in good health. Sequencing was done on a sample of cord blood.

The CDR3: CASSIRSGAYNEQFF. CDR3 DNA sequence: TGTGCCAGTAGTATCCGTAGCGGGGCTTACAATGAGCAGTTCTTC. The chain links TRBV19 to TRBJ2-1; TRBD2 matches 8 bases. V lost 3 bases and J lost 4; bases outside the gene matches: 5. Germline V gene lookup returns CDR1 LNHDA and CDR2 SQIVND (reference sequence). This CDR3 has 15 residues. Full variable domain (missing parts from reference TRBV19 and TRBJ2-1): DGGITQSPKYLFRKEGQNVTLSCEQNLNHDAMYWYRQDPGQGLRLIYYSQIVNDFQKGDIAEGYSVSREKKESFPLTVTSAQKNPTAFYLCASSIRSGAYNEQFFGPGTRLTVL.